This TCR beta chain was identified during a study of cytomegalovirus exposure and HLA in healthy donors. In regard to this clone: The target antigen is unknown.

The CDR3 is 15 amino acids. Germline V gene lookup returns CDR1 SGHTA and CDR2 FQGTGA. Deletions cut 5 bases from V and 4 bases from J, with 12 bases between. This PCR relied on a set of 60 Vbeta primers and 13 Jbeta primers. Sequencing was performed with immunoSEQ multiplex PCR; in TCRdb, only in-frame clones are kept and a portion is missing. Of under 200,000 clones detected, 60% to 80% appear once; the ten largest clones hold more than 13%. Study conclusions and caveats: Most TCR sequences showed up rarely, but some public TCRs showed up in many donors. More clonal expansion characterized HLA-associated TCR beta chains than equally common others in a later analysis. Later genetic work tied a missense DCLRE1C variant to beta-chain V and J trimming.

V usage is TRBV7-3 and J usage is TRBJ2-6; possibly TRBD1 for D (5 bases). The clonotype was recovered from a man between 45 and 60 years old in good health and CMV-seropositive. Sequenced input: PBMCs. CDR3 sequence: CASSHQGPGANVLTF. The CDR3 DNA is TGTGCCAGCAGCCACCAGGGTCCCGGGGCCAACGTCCTGACTTTC.